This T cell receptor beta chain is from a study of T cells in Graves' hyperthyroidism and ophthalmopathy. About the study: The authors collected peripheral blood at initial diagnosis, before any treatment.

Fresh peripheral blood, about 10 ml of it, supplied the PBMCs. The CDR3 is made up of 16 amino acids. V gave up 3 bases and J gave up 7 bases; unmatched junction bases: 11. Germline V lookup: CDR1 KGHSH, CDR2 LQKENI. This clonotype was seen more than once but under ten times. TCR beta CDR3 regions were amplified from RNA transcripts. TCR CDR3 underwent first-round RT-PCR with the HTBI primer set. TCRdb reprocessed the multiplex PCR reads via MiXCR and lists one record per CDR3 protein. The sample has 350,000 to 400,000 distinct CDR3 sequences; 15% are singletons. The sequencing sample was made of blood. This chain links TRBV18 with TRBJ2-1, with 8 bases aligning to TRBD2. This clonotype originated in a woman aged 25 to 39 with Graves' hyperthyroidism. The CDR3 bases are TGTGCCAGCTCACCCCCATCAGCGGGAGTAGGGAATGAGCAGTTCTTC. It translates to CASSPPSAGVGNEQFF.